The clone carrying this T cell receptor beta chain showed up many times. This entry belongs to a study of CD8 T cells in ankylosing spondylitis. One entry per CDR3 protein, called by TCRdb with MiXCR from the 5' RACE reads. The repertoire holds 250,000 to 400,000 distinct CDR3 sequences, with roughly 12% as singletons. Sequenced sample: blood, either unsorted or a sorted T cell fraction (not recorded which). This TCR derives from a female donor with ankylosing spondylitis or in good health (not recorded which).

The CDR3 region is CASSSTGESAQHF. DNA for the CDR3: TGTGCCAGCAGTTCGACGGGCGAATCAGCCCAGCATTTT. This chain joins TRBV25-1 and TRBJ1-5; D gene unclear. Deletions cut 5 bases from V and 11 bases from J, with 16 bases between. From germline, CDR1 is MGHDK and CDR2 SYGVNS. The CDR3 runs to 13 residues.